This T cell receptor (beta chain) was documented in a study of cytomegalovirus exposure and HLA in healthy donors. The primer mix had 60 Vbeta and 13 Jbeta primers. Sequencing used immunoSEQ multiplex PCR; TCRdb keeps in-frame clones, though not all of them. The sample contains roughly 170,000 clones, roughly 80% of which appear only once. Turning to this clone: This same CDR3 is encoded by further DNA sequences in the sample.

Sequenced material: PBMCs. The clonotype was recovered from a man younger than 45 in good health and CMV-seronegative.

CDR3 DNA sequence: TGTGCCAGTAGGAAGGGAGGTCGCGGTGAAGCTTTCTTT. Translation gives CASRKGGRGEAFF. The V and J genes are TRBV19 and TRBJ1-1; D gene ambiguous. The CDR3 is made up of 13 amino acids. CDR1 is LNHDA, CDR2 SQIVND, per germline (reference sequence). V lost 6 bases to trimming and J lost 7 bases, with 15 bases between them.